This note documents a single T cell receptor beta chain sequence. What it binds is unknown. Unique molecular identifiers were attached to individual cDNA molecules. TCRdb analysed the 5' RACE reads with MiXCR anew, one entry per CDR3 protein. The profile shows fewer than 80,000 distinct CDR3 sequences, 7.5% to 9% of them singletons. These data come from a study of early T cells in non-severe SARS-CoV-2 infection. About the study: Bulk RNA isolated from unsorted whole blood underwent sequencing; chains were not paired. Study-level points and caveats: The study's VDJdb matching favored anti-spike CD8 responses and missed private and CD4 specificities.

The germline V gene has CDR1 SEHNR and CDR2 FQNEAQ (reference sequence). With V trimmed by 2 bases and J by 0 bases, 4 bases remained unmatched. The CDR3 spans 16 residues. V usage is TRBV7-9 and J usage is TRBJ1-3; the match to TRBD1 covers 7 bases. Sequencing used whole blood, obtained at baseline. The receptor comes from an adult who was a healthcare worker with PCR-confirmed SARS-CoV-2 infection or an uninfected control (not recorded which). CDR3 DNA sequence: TGTGCCAGCAGCTTACAGGGGGGTAACTCTGGAAACACCATATATTTT. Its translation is CASSLQGGNSGNTIYF.